This TCR beta chain emerged from a study of tissue T cells after allogeneic stem cell transplantation. The CDR3 length is 12 residues. The V and J ends lost 3 bases and 6 bases respectively, with 6 bases between them. Measured with immunoSEQ multiplex PCR; TCRdb has only the in-frame clones, and not every one. The sample includes about 4,000 clones, just under 75% of them seen just once. This specimen was left colon tissue, taken at autopsy. V is TRBV12-3 or TRBV12-4 and J is TRBJ2-1; the D is unclear. This clonotype was obtained from a woman between 18 and 55 years old with breast cancer. CDR3 in amino acids: CASSLRPNEQFF. The CDR3 coding sequence is TGTGCCAGCAGTTTGCGCCCCAATGAGCAGTTCTTC.